This T cell receptor (beta chain) was recovered during a study of cytomegalovirus exposure and HLA in healthy donors. In the study overall: Findings of an earlier analysis included around 120 million unique TCR beta sequences from 180 million or so T cells. Tens of millions of unique TCRs, all from HLA-typed donors, were included in an early release of the data. Study-level results: A later analysis linked a missense variant in DCLRE1C to the trimming of TCR beta V and J genes. Accurate predictions that matched the HLA-A and HLA-B alleles of most subjects were reportedly made from TCR beta sequences.

The study ran its PCR with 60 Vbeta and 13 Jbeta primers. Produced via immunoSEQ multiplex PCR; TCRdb's table is partial and in-frame only. Counted here are around 150,000 clones, approximately 10% occurring once; the ten biggest clones make up 6.5% to 9%. Trimming pared 1 base from V and 1 base from J, leaving 9 bases between. The length of the CDR3 is 14 residues. Germline assignment: CDR1 SGDLS and CDR2 YYNGEE. This clone was observed a handful of times. The antigen is undetermined. This clonotype was obtained from a woman aged 40 to 50 in good health and CMV-seropositive. Material: PBMCs. J is TRBJ2-7 and V is TRBV9; D possibly corresponds to TRBD1 (5 bases). CDR3 sequence reads: CASSVSGLSYEQYF. CDR3 bases: TGTGCCAGCAGCGTATCAGGGCTTTCCTACGAGCAGTACTTC.